One T cell receptor beta chain is described in this entry. This sample was taken from a study of blood T cells in healthy people across ages. Isolating PBMCs gave at least 6 million of these cells per sample. The germline CDR1 and CDR2 sequences are SQVTM and ANQGSEA. This CDR3 has 12 residues. Trimming stripped 3 bases from V and 4 bases from J, with 7 bases between. A second PCR of 7 to 11 cycles used a sample-barcoded 5' primer and a J-beta primer mix. TCRdb re-derived calls from the 5' RACE reads in MiXCR, one entry per CDR3 protein. The data hold some 1.5 million distinct CDR3 sequences, with approximately 30% observed a single time.

The rearrangement links TRBV29-1 to TRBJ1-3; D gene ambiguous. What was sequenced was blood. The TCR sequence derives from a young woman in good health. CDR3 residues: CSVEARGNTIYF. CDR3 in DNA: TGCAGCGTTGAGGCGCGGGGAAACACCATATATTTT.